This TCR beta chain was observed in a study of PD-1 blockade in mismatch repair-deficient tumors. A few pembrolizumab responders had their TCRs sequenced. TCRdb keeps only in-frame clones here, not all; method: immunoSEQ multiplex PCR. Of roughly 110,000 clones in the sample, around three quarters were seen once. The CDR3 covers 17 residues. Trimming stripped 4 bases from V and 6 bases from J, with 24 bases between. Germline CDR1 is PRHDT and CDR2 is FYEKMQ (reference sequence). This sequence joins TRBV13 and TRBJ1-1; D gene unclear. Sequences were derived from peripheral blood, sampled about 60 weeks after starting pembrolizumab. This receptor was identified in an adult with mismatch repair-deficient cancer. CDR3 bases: TGTGCCAGCAGCTATCTCGGGGTCCTGGGAACGACGGCTGAAGCTTTCTTT. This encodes CASSYLGVLGTTAEAFF.